The present TCR beta chain was sequenced within a study of cytomegalovirus exposure and HLA in healthy donors. Study findings and constraints: Analysis was carried out at a later point, and it linked a missense DCLRE1C variant to TCR beta V- and J-gene trimming. Cytomegalovirus status, reportedly, was diagnosed with high specificity and sensitivity by the classifier. Exclusion applied to some V segments, including TRBV6-2 and TRBV6-3, as they were indistinguishable. Presence/absence analyses treated sequencing depth as roughly uniform across donors.

It was with 60 Vbeta and 13 Jbeta primers that the PCR ran. Method: immunoSEQ multiplex PCR; TCRdb's copy keeps in-frame clones and lacks some. The table shows roughly 200,000 clones, with around 80% occurring only once. Worth noting for this clone: What it binds is not known.

The CDR3 is 16 amino acids. The TCR was taken from a man aged 35-49 years in good health and CMV-seronegative. The chain recombines TRBV21-1 with TRBJ2-7; the table's D call, TRBD2, has no DNA check behind it. TRBV21-1 is given as a pseudogene. The sequenced material came from PBMCs. CDR3 loop: CASSRYSGGTSYEQYF. CDR3 coding DNA: TGTGCCAGCAGCAGATATAGCGGGGGGACCTCCTACGAGCAGTACTTC.